Below are 23 T cell receptor beta chains sequenced from a single sample in a study of shared clonotypes between healthy human individuals. Sequenced by immunoSEQ multiplex PCR; TCRdb stores in-frame clones only, minus some. The sample shows 2 million to 2.5 million clones, more than 80% of them seen only once. The sample was naive CD4+ T cells from PBMCs. Subset defined: CD45RA+ positively selected. Receptors were obtained from a man between 18 and 35 years old in good health. Some clones in this sample may be carry-over from other donors' samples.

This chain joins TRBV15 and TRBJ2-2; no clear D. Trimming left V 2 bases short and J 1 base short, with 14 bases between. This CDR3 is 17 amino acids long. In germline, CDR1 is LNHNV, CDR2 YYDKDF (reference sequence). CDR3 sequence: CATSRTIRALNTGELFF. CDR3 sequence (DNA): TGTGCCACCAGCAGAACAATCCGGGCGCTGAACACCGGGGAGCTGTTTTTT.

This chain joins TRBV7-9 and TRBJ2-1; the D gene is possibly TRBD2 (5 bases). V lost 5 bases to trimming and J lost 4 bases, with 9 bases between them. CDR1 and CDR2 from the germline V gene are SEHNR and FQNEAQ (reference sequence). CDR3 length: 13 amino acids. This chain's CDR3 is CASSVGVYNEQFF. CDR3 sequence (DNA): TGTGCCAGCAGCGTCGGGGTGTACAATGAGCAGTTCTTC.

This chain joins TRBV6-1 and TRBJ2-7; a weak D match, TRBD1 (5 bases). V was clipped by 1 base and J by 4 bases, with 8 bases between them. The CDR3 has 13 residues. The V gene's germline CDR1 is MNHNS and CDR2 SASEGT. CDR3 nucleotide sequence: TGTGCCAGCAGTGAAGGGGGCTTGTACGAGCAGTACTTC. This encodes CASSEGGLYEQYF.

In its sample, this clone was seen once. The CDR3 nucleotides are TGTGCCAGCAGGAAACAGGGGGGGACCTACGAGCAGTACTTC. Translated, it gives CASRKQGGTYEQYF. The chain is built from TRBV28 and TRBJ2-7, with TRBD1 as a possible D gene (8 bases). This CDR3 is built from 14 residues. The germline V gene has CDR1 MDHEN and CDR2 SYDVKM. V lost 6 bases to trimming and J lost 2 bases, with 14 bases between them.

The CDR3 DNA reads as TGTGCCAGTAGTCCCCGGGGACAGGGAACTGAAGCTTTCTTT. This gives the protein CASSPRGQGTEAFF. J is TRBJ1-1 and V is TRBV19, with 9 bases identical to TRBD1. The CDR3 loop spans 14 amino acids. The germline gives CDR1 LNHDA, CDR2 SQIVND (reference sequence). Trimming cost V 5 bases and J 5 bases; bases outside gene matches: 6.

The rearrangement joins TRBV7-9 to TRBJ2-5; the D gene could be TRBD1 or TRBD2 (5 bases each). The CDR3 is 14 residues long. V was cut by 4 bases and J by 7 bases, with 16 bases left in between. Germline CDR1 reads SEHNR; CDR2 reads FQNEAQ (reference sequence). DNA for the CDR3: TGTGCCAGCAGCTGGGACGGGGATTCGGGGACCCAGTACTTC. It codes for CASSWDGDSGTQYF.

The rearrangement links TRBV27 to TRBJ2-7; either TRBD1 or TRBD2 may supply D (5 bases each). The V gene lost 5 bases and the J gene lost 0 bases, with 20 bases spanning the gap. There are 17 residues in the CDR3. Germline-derived CDR1 and CDR2 are MNHEY and SMNVEV (reference sequence). The CDR3 DNA reads TGTGCCAGCAGTCAACAAACCGGGACCCAAACCTCCTACGAGCAGTACTTC. As protein: CASSQQTGTQTSYEQYF.

The gene calls are TRBV6-6 and TRBJ2-7; weak D call: TRBD1 (6 bases). Trimming took off 0 bases at V and 2 bases at J, with 11 bases between the two ends. CDR3 size: 15 residues. Germline V lookup: CDR1 MNHNY, CDR2 SVGAGI (reference sequence). In DNA, the CDR3 is TGTGCCAGCAGTTACTCTGGGGCAGGGGCCTACGAGCAGTACTTC. Amino acid sequence: CASSYSGAGAYEQYF.

A word on this clone: Other DNA sequences in this sample translate to the same CDR3. The V call is TRBV5-1, the J call TRBJ2-7; TRBD1 matches 9 bases. The CDR3 covers 13 residues. J gave up 3 bases and V 8 bases, and 6 bases lay outside the gene matches. Germline V gene lookup returns CDR1 SGHRS and CDR2 YFSETQ. CDR3 region: CASSRDRVYEQYF. CDR3 nucleotide sequence: TGCGCCAGTTCCCGGGACAGGGTCTACGAGCAGTACTTC.

This chain links TRBV7-2 with TRBJ2-1, with D perhaps being TRBD1 or TRBD2 (6 bases each). Trimming cost V 1 base and J 7 bases, with 17 bases left between them. The CDR3 length is 16 residues. The germline gives CDR1 SGHTA, CDR2 FQGNSA. The CDR3 region is CASSLGPGVAANEQFF. CDR3 in DNA: TGTGCCAGCAGCTTAGGTCCAGGGGTAGCGGCGAATGAGCAGTTCTTC.

The chain is built from TRBV7-6 and TRBJ1-4; 9 positions agree with TRBD1. The V gene's germline CDR1 is SGHVS and CDR2 FNYEAQ. Trimming removed 3 bases from V and 7 bases from J; junction bases left unmatched: 9. CDR3 length equals 16 residues. CDR3 sequence: CASSFGQGLSGEKLFF. The CDR3 region has the DNA TGTGCCAGCAGCTTTGGACAGGGGTTAAGCGGTGAAAAACTGTTTTTT.

The table lists this clone with a count of one. The chain is built from TRBV28 and TRBJ1-1; 11 bases are a match to TRBD1. The CDR3 runs 14 residues. Germline assignment: CDR1 MDHEN and CDR2 SYDVKM. V was pared by 4 bases and J by 4 bases, with 2 bases of the junction left unmatched. The CDR3 DNA reads as TGTGCCAGCAGTTCCGGGACAGGGGGCACTGAAGCTTTCTTT. Translated: CASSSGTGGTEAFF.

This chain connects TRBV18 to TRBJ2-7; D is uncertain. Trimming took off 3 bases at V and 0 bases at J, with 18 bases between the two ends. Germline-derived CDR1 and CDR2 are KGHSH and LQKENI. The length of the CDR3 is 17 residues. CDR3: CASSPIKMTVSSYEQYF. In DNA, the CDR3 is TGTGCCAGCTCACCGATAAAAATGACGGTGAGCTCCTACGAGCAGTACTTC.

The chain is built from TRBV7-7 and TRBJ2-7; perhaps D is TRBD1 or TRBD2 (5 bases each). The CDR3 consists of 13 residues. CDR1 is SSHAT and CDR2 is FNYEAQ in the germline V gene (reference sequence). V gave up 5 bases and J gave up 1 base, with 9 bases separating them. The DNA for the CDR3 is TGTGCCAGCAGCCTGGGACGATCCTACGAGCAGTACTTC. Its translation is CASSLGRSYEQYF.

A word on this clone: Other DNA sequences in this sample translate to the same CDR3. V is TRBV7-8 and J is TRBJ2-2; 9 nucleotides agree with TRBD2. The germline V gene encodes CDR1 SGHVS and CDR2 FQNEAQ. There are 15 residues in the CDR3. After removal of 5 bases from V and 4 bases from J, the junction contained 5 bases not matched to a gene. The CDR3 nucleotides read TGTGCCAGCAGCCCGCGGGAGGGCCCCACCGGGGAGCTGTTTTTT. As protein: CASSPREGPTGELFF.

This chain connects TRBV7-2 to TRBJ2-3; D is uncertain. The CDR3 loop spans 12 amino acids. The ends were cut back, 6 bases at V and 6 bases at J, with 10 bases in the middle. CDR1 is SGHTA, CDR2 FQGNSA, per germline. The CDR3 protein is CASRFSTDTQYF. CDR3 nucleotides: TGTGCCAGCAGGTTTTCAACGGATACGCAGTATTTT.

This sequence joins TRBV7-9 and TRBJ2-2; TRBD2 might be the D (5 bases). Looked up from germline, CDR1 is SEHNR and CDR2 is FQNEAQ (reference sequence). CDR3 length: 16 residues. V dropped 6 bases and J dropped 1 base, with 15 bases sitting between them. As DNA, the CDR3 is TGTGCCAGCAGGGCCCCAGCGGTTTGGAACACCGGGGAGCTGTTTTTT. It codes for CASRAPAVWNTGELFF.

The V gene is TRBV6-1, the J gene TRBJ2-7, with 7 positions matching TRBD1. The CDR3 is 16 amino acids. Germline assignment: CDR1 MNHNS and CDR2 SASEGT. With 3 bases clipped from V and 2 bases from J, the junction kept 10 bases outside the gene matches. CDR3 protein: CASSDKLDRPTYEQYF. The CDR3 coding sequence is TGTGCCAGCAGTGACAAATTGGACAGGCCTACCTACGAGCAGTACTTC.

V usage is TRBV6-1 and J usage is TRBJ2-3; D ambiguous. Germline CDR1 is MNHNS and CDR2 is SASEGT. CDR3 length: 14 amino acids. Trimming removed 4 bases from V and 0 bases from J, with 8 bases in between. CDR3 coding DNA: TGTGCCAGCAGTGCGGAACACAGCACAGATACGCAGTATTTT. Its protein is CASSAEHSTDTQYF.

The genes are TRBV7-2 and TRBJ2-5, with D perhaps matching TRBD1 or TRBD2 (5 bases each). With 5 bases removed from V and 1 base from J, the gap between germline ends came to 11 bases. The CDR3 is made up of 14 amino acids. The germline V gene has CDR1 SGHTA and CDR2 FQGNSA. CDR3 protein: CASSGRDPQETQYF. The CDR3 nucleotides are TGTGCCAGCAGCGGCCGGGACCCCCAAGAGACCCAGTACTTC.

This clone was seen once. J is TRBJ2-3 and V is TRBV23-1; 7 bases fit TRBD1. TRBV23-1 is an ORF, and what it does is uncertain. After removal of 4 bases from V and 2 bases from J, the junction contained 6 bases not matched to a gene. The CDR3 is made up of 15 amino acids. Here the CDR3 reads CASSLIQGHTDTQYF. DNA for the CDR3: TGCGCCAGCAGTCTTATACAGGGGCACACAGATACGCAGTATTTT.

The chain has TRBV10-3 and TRBJ2-7; 11 positions match TRBD2. There are 14 residues in the CDR3. V shed 6 bases, J shed 6 bases, and the junction held 7 bases outside the gene matches. The germline CDR1 and CDR2 sequences are ENHRY and SYGVKD. In DNA form, the CDR3 reads TGTGCCATCAGGGCGGGACTAGCGGAGACCGAGCAGTACTTC. This codes for CAIRAGLAETEQYF.

The chain combines TRBV28 with TRBJ1-4; D uncertain. Trimming removed 2 bases from V and 8 bases from J, with 15 bases in between. Germline CDR1 MDHEN, CDR2 SYDVKM. The CDR3 has 15 amino acids. The CDR3 DNA sequence: TGTGCCAGCAGTTTAAGTCTGCGGTTGTACGAAAAACTGTTTTTT. It codes for CASSLSLRLYEKLFF.